Below, one TCR beta chain is given with its context. Its specificity is not known. The data belong to a study of T cell responses to AZD1222 COVID-19 vaccine. Study conclusions and caveats: Repertoires in all cases were sampled only once the peak T cell response had passed. Only six or seven AZD1222 recipients tested seropositive at baseline. Increases in Spike-specific TCR breadth and depth were seen after two AZD1222 doses. A mostly white British donor set with more females was recruited, and clonal diversity was possibly underestimated.

CDR1 LNHDA and CDR2 SQIVND come from the germline V gene (reference sequence). This CDR3 region has 20 residues. The V segment lost 8 bases and the J segment 0 bases; nucleotides outside the gene matches: 15. Some clones are missing from TCRdb's copy, which holds only in-frame ones; the method was immunoSEQ multiplex PCR. Among 120,000 or so clones listed, over 75% were seen once. The sequencing here drew on peripheral blood, taken 28 days after the second dose of the MenACWY control vaccine. The sequence came from an adult who received the MenACWY meningococcal vaccine as a control. The chain combines TRBV19 with TRBJ2-6, with 11 bases matching TRBD1. CDR3 sequence (DNA): TGTGCCAGTCGTTACCGGGACAGGGGGTTAGGGGACTCTGGGGCCAACGTCCTGACTTTC. This encodes CASRYRDRGLGDSGANVLTF.